Sequencing of this T cell receptor beta chain was carried out in a study of patients and donors after allogeneic stem cell transplantation. TCRdb called the RT-PCR reads again in MiXCR, with one record for every CDR3 protein. Of 190,000 or so distinct CDR3 sequences listed, roughly two fifths are singletons. The V gene lost 7 bases and the J gene lost 3 bases, with 15 bases spanning the gap. The CDR3 is 14 residues long. Germline CDR1 reads SGHTA; CDR2 reads FQGTGA. This receptor was identified in a human donor who was either an allogeneic HSCT recipient or a stem cell or donor lymphocyte infusion donor (not recorded which). It is not recorded whose cells these are; they may come from a transplant donor. Sequencing was performed on blood, either unsorted or a sorted T cell fraction (not recorded which). The rearrangement links TRBV7-3 to TRBJ1-1, with D hard to call. The CDR3: CASTLNFLYTEAFF. The CDR3 DNA follows: TGTGCCAGCACCCTAAATTTCCTCTACACTGAAGCTTTCTTT.